This T cell receptor beta chain is from a study of blood T cell repertoires in COVID-19. As for the study in general: COVID-19 samples from acute and convalescent phases originated in the United States, Italy and Spain.

In the source study's methods: Counts of nucleated cells, estimated from reference gene primer amplification, were obtained. Some clones are missing from TCRdb's copy, which holds only in-frame ones; the method was immunoSEQ multiplex PCR. Clone size and the V and J calls come from that table; the DNA yielded D and trimming. Of 93,000 or so clones in the sample, about 80% were seen once. The CDR3 covers 11 residues. Germline CDR1 is MNHEY and CDR2 is SVGAGI. V shed 8 bases, J shed 11 bases, and the junction held 6 bases outside the gene matches. The sequence was collected from a human donor in a cohort sampled during active or convalescent COVID-19. The sample comprised peripheral blood. The V and J genes are TRBV6-5 and TRBJ1-1, with 9 bases aligning to TRBD1. CDR3 residues: CASEQGARAFF. The CDR3 coding sequence is TGTGCCAGCGAACAGGGGGCGCGGGCTTTCTTT.